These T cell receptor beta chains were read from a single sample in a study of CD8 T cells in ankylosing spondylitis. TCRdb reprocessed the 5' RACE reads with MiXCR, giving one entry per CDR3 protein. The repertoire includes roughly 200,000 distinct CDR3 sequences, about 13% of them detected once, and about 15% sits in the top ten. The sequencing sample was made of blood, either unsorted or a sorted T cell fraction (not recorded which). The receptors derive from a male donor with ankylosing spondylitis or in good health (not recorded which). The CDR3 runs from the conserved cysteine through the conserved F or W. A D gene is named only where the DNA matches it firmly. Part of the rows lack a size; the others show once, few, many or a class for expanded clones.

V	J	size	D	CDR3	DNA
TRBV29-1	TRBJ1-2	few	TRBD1	CSVAGTGGDYGYTF	TGCAGCGTGGCCGGGACAGGGGGAGACTATGGCTACACCTTC
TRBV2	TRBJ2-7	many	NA	CASSELDGGSYEQYF	TGTGCCAGCAGTGAATTGGACGGGGGCTCCTACGAGCAGTACTTC
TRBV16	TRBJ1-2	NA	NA	CASSQLGRDYGYTF	TGTGCCAGCAGCCAATTGGGCAGGGACTATGGCTACACCTTC
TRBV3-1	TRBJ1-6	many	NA	CASSSVGDSPLHF	TGTGCCAGCAGCTCCGTGGGGGATTCACCCCTCCACTTT
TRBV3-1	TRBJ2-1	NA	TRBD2	CASSLGLADFGNEQFF	TGTGCCAGCAGCCTCGGACTAGCGGATTTTGGGAATGAGCAGTTCTTC
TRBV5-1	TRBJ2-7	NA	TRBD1	CASSGGQGVHAYEQYF	TGCGCCAGCAGCGGAGGACAGGGGGTACATGCCTACGAGCAGTACTTC
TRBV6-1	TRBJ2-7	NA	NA	CASSERPLGPYEQYF	TGTGCCAGCAGTGAAAGACCGCTAGGACCCTACGAGCAGTACTTC
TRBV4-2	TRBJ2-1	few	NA	CASSLTGGLREQFF	TGTGCCAGCAGCCTAACGGGCGGATTAAGGGAGCAGTTCTTC
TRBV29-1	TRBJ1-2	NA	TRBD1	CSVDSGQGNYYGYTF	TGCAGCGTGGATAGCGGACAGGGGAACTACTATGGCTACACCTTC
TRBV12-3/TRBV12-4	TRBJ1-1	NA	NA	CASSFGRMGSTEAFF	TGTGCCAGCAGTTTCGGCAGGATGGGGTCCACTGAAGCTTTCTTT
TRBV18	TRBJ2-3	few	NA	CASSTRLDQADTQYF	TGTGCCAGCTCAACTCGACTAGATCAAGCAGATACGCAGTATTTT
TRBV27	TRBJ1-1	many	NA	CASPLPTGVNTEAFF	TGTGCCAGCCCACTCCCGACGGGCGTGAACACTGAAGCTTTCTTT
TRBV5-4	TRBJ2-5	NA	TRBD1	CASSGETTGWETQYF	TGTGCCAGCAGCGGCGAAACGACAGGGTGGGAGACCCAGTACTTC
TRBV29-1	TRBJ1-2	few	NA	CSVEDGGGYGYTF	TGCAGCGTTGAAGATGGGGGTGGGTATGGCTACACCTTC
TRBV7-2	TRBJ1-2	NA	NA	CASSLGVGGLNYGYTF	TGTGCCAGCAGCTTAGGAGTCGGGGGATTGAACTATGGCTACACCTTC
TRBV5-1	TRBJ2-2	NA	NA	CASSLAEGEYPGELFF	TGCGCCAGCAGCTTGGCCGAGGGAGAATATCCCGGGGAGCTGTTTTTT
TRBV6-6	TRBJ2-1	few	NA	CASTTFPNEQFF	TGTGCCAGCACCACCTTCCCCAATGAGCAGTTCTTC
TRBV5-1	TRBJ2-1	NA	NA	CASSLVVGSYNEQFF	TGCGCCAGCAGCTTGGTTGTTGGCTCCTACAATGAGCAGTTCTTC
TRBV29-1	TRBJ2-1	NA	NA	CSVGPYNEQFF	TGCAGCGTTGGGCCATACAATGAGCAGTTCTTC
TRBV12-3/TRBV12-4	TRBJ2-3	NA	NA	CASSRGSEGQYF	TGTGCCAGCAGCAGAGGGTCCGAGGGGCAGTATTTT